These T cell receptor beta chains were read from a single sample in a study of spatial heterogeneity in lung cancer. One entry per CDR3 protein, called by TCRdb with MiXCR from the 5' RACE reads. The data show approximately 40,000 distinct CDR3 sequences, roughly 13% seen once. Sample: PBMCs, taken at surgery. These receptors all come from a male donor with early-stage non-small cell lung cancer. The CDR3 runs from the conserved cysteine through the conserved F or W. The order of the fields is V gene, clone size, D gene, CDR3 length, J gene, CDR3 DNA, CDR3 protein. D genes are given only for firm matches. Not every row has a clone size; where given, it reads once, few, many or a size class.

>TRBV18|few|-|12|TRBJ2-1
TGTGCCAGCTCATTCGCTAGCGAAGGGCAGTTCTTC
CASSFASEGQFF
>TRBV7-9|many|TRBD2|16|TRBJ2-7
TGTGCCAGCAGCCCGGGGGAGCGGGGGCCCTTCTACGAGCAGTACTTC
CASSPGERGPFYEQYF
>TRBV20-1|many|TRBD1|14|TRBJ1-1
TGCAGTGCTGGGACAGGGTTTGAGAACACTGAAGCTTTCTTT
CSAGTGFENTEAFF
>TRBV2|few|-|14|TRBJ2-7
TGTGCCAGCGTCGACGGCGGCCCTATCTACGAGCAGTACTTC
CASVDGGPIYEQYF
>TRBV5-1|many|-|15|TRBJ2-3
TGCGCCAGCAGCTCCCGCGGCTCCTACACAGATACGCAGTATTTT
CASSSRGSYTDTQYF
>TRBV10-2|few|TRBD1|15|TRBJ1-6
TGCGCCAGCATGACAGGGCTCTCCTATAATTCACCCCTCCACTTT
CASMTGLSYNSPLHF
>TRBV11-3|few|TRBD2|14|TRBJ2-1
TGTGCCAGCAGCCGGGGGGGCACAGACAATGAGCAGTTCTTC
CASSRGGTDNEQFF
>TRBV12-3/TRBV12-4|many|TRBD2|16|TRBJ2-2
TGTGCCAGCACCGCCCGCGGGGGGGCGAACACCGGGGAGCTGTTTTTT
CASTARGGANTGELFF
>TRBV6-1|-|-|12|TRBJ1-1
TGTGCCAGCAGAGATACCGGGACTGAAGCTTTCTTT
CASRDTGTEAFF
>TRBV13|few|-|15|TRBJ1-1
TGTGCCAGCAGCCGAACGGGACATACGAACACTGAAGCTTTCTTT
CASSRTGHTNTEAFF
>TRBV5-1|few|-|14|TRBJ2-3
TGCGCCAGCAGCAGGAGGATGCTGGTAGATACGCAGTATTTT
CASSRRMLVDTQYF
>TRBV27|-|-|16|TRBJ2-3
TGTGCCAGCAGTTTATTAAATTTGGGGCGCCCAGATACGCAGTATTTT
CASSLLNLGRPDTQYF
>TRBV4-1|many|-|16|TRBJ1-2
TGCGCCAGCAGCCAAGAAACCCGGGGTGGGTACTATGGCTACACCTTC
CASSQETRGGYYGYTF
>TRBV4-1|few|TRBD1|16|TRBJ2-5
TGCGCCAGCAGCCCAAGACTGACAGGGTCGGGTGAGACCCAGTACTTC
CASSPRLTGSGETQYF
>TRBV10-3|-|-|16|TRBJ2-1
TGTGCCATCAGTGACCCTCGTGGAGGCAAGAACAATGAGCAGTTCTTC
CAISDPRGGKNNEQFF
>TRBV19|few|-|12|TRBJ2-1
TGTGCCAGTAGTATCAGGCAGGGGAAACAGTTCTTC
CASSIRQGKQFF
>TRBV28|few|TRBD1|17|TRBJ2-4
TGTGCCAGCACCCCGGGGGGACAGGGCTCGTCTAGGGGCATTCAGTACTTC
CASTPGGQGSSRGIQYF
>TRBV5-1|few|-|15|TRBJ1-2
TGCGCCAGCAGCTTGGACTCGTTGGAGTCCGGTGGCTACACCTTC
CASSLDSLESGGYTF
>TRBV2|few|-|12|TRBJ2-1
TGTGCCAGCAGTGACGATTTAGGGGAAGAGTTCTTC
CASSDDLGEEFF
>TRBV15|-|-|12|TRBJ1-1
TGTGCCACCAGCAACGGGGCAGGGAAAGCTTTCTTT
CATSNGAGKAFF
>TRBV6-5|-|-|15|TRBJ2-6
TGTGCCAGCAGGCCACTGTTTTCTGGGGCCAACGTCCTGACTTTC
CASRPLFSGANVLTF
>TRBV6-6|many|-|15|TRBJ1-2
TGTGCCAGCAGTTACTCGAGGTCGGAGCAATATGGCTACACCTTC
CASSYSRSEQYGYTF
>TRBV24-1|few|TRBD1|16|TRBJ1-5
TGTGCCACCAGTGATGGGAAGACAGGGGGCAATCAGCCCCAGCATTTT
CATSDGKTGGNQPQHF
>TRBV4-1|medium-sized|TRBD1|15|TRBJ1-6
TGCGCCAGCAGCGAAATGGACAGGGGGGGTTCACCCCTCCACTTT
CASSEMDRGGSPLHF
>TRBV4-1|-|-|17|TRBJ1-2
TGCGCCAGCAGCCCCGAAGAGTGGAGTCTTCCTAACTATGGCTACACCTTC
CASSPEEWSLPNYGYTF
>TRBV9|few|-|13|TRBJ2-7
TGTGCCAGCAGCGTAGTCTCTGCTGGCGAGCAGTACTTC
CASSVVSAGEQYF
>TRBV7-6|-|TRBD1|14|TRBJ2-7
TGTGCCAGCAGCTTAAGACAGGGGGCTTACGAGCAGTACTTC
CASSLRQGAYEQYF
>TRBV11-2|many|TRBD2|16|TRBJ2-3
TGTGCCAGCAGCTTTAGCGGGAGGGCCCACACAGATACGCAGTATTTT
CASSFSGRAHTDTQYF
>TRBV5-1|once|-|14|TRBJ2-5
TGCGCCAGCAGCTTGGGAAGCGCCCGGGAGACCCAGTACTTC
CASSLGSARETQYF
>TRBV7-6|few|TRBD2|23|TRBJ2-3
TGTGCCAGCAGCTTAGGGATCCTCTCGCTACCGACTAGCGGGAGGGTGGGCACAGATACGCAGTATTTT
CASSLGILSLPTSGRVGTDTQYF
>TRBV7-2|-|-|15|TRBJ1-1
TGTGCCAGCAGCTCCTGGGACACTTCGAACACTGAAGCTTTCTTT
CASSSWDTSNTEAFF
>TRBV6-5|few|TRBD1|14|TRBJ1-1
TGTGCCAGCAGTTACGGGCGGGTCAGGGACAGAGCTTTCTTT
CASSYGRVRDRAFF
>TRBV28|-|-|13|TRBJ2-5
TGTGCCAGCAGTTCAGAGAGCCAAGAGACCCAGTACTTC
CASSSESQETQYF
>TRBV9|few|TRBD2|18|TRBJ2-5
TGTGCCAGCAGCGTAGCTACGACTAGCGGGTCTTACCAAGAGACCCAGTACTTC
CASSVATTSGSYQETQYF
>TRBV6-5|few|-|13|TRBJ1-2
TGTGCCAGCAGTTACGAAGTAAACTATGGCTACACCTTC
CASSYEVNYGYTF
>TRBV7-2|few|-|12|TRBJ2-1
TGTGCCAGCAGCCGGGGAAACAATGAGCAGTTCTTC
CASSRGNNEQFF
>TRBV18|-|TRBD1|14|TRBJ1-2
TGTGCCAGCTCAGGGACAGGGGGCGCAGGCGGCTACACCTTC
CASSGTGGAGGYTF
>TRBV6-2/TRBV6-3|-|-|16|TRBJ1-5
TGTGCCAGCAGTTACTCGCCGATCAGGGGCCAGCGGCCCCAGCATTTT
CASSYSPIRGQRPQHF
>TRBV5-1|few|-|14|TRBJ2-1
TGCGCCAGCAGCTTCGGCAGCCTTTACAATGAGCAGTTCTTC
CASSFGSLYNEQFF
>TRBV29-1|few|-|12|TRBJ1-4
TGCAGCGTTGTAGAGTATAATGAAAAACTGTTTTTT
CSVVEYNEKLFF
>TRBV20-1|-|TRBD1|16|TRBJ1-1
TGCAGTGCTAGCGGGGGACAGGGGATATTGAACACTGAAGCTTTCTTT
CSASGGQGILNTEAFF
>TRBV11-2|-|TRBD1|16|TRBJ2-2
TGTGCCAGCACATCCCGGACAGGGGTGAACACCGGGGAGCTGTTTTTT
CASTSRTGVNTGELFF
>TRBV13|many|TRBD1|14|TRBJ2-7
TGTGCCAGCAGCCCTCGGGACAGGGGGCACGAGCAGTACTTC
CASSPRDRGHEQYF
>TRBV5-1|-|TRBD2|20|TRBJ2-1
TGCGCCAGCTTTTCTTCCGGGACTAGCGGGAGGGCCAGCTCCTACAATGAGCAGTTCTTC
CASFSSGTSGRASSYNEQFF
>TRBV28|many|TRBD1|16|TRBJ2-5
TGTGCCAGCAGTTTGGGACAGGGTACGGGAGAAGAGACCCAGTACTTC
CASSLGQGTGEETQYF
>TRBV27|many|-|13|TRBJ2-1
TGTGCCAGCAGTTTAGCCCGCCTCAATGAGCAGTTCTTC
CASSLARLNEQFF
>TRBV20-1|-|-|16|TRBJ2-5
TGCAGTGCTAGAGATTGGGGTGGTAGGGGTCAAGAGACCCAGTACTTC
CSARDWGGRGQETQYF
>TRBV24-1|few|-|16|TRBJ1-6
TGTGCCACCAGTGCGGTGGTAGGGGATTGTAATTCACCCCTCCACTTT
CATSAVVGDCNSPLHF
>TRBV3-1|many|TRBD1|16|TRBJ1-4
TGTGCCAGCAGCCAAGTACTCCGGACAGGGGACGAAAAACTGTTTTTT
CASSQVLRTGDEKLFF
>TRBV6-2/TRBV6-3|many|-|11|TRBJ2-3
TGTGCCTGCGGGTGGGCAGATACGCAGTATTTT
CACGWADTQYF
>TRBV6-2/TRBV6-3|few|TRBD1|12|TRBJ1-2
TGTGCCTCTCAGGCAGGGGGCATCGGCTACACCTTC
CASQAGGIGYTF
>TRBV27|few|-|15|TRBJ1-5
TGTGCCAGCAGTTTAAGAGGGGGGTTAGGTCAGCCCCAGCATTTT
CASSLRGGLGQPQHF
>TRBV2|many|-|13|TRBJ1-1
TGTGCCAGCAGTTTCCCAGGGAACACTGAAGCTTTCTTT
CASSFPGNTEAFF
>TRBV7-8|-|-|18|TRBJ1-6
TGTGCCAGCAGCTTAGCGCTGTCCGGGAGCTCCTATAATTCACCCCTCCACTTT
CASSLALSGSSYNSPLHF
>TRBV2|-|TRBD1|13|TRBJ1-6
TGTGCCAGCAGAAGCCGGGACAGGGCACCCCTCCACTTT
CASRSRDRAPLHF
>TRBV7-2|-|-|16|TRBJ2-3
TGTGCCAGCAGCTTAAGTGGGGGACACAGCACAGATACGCAGTATTTT
CASSLSGGHSTDTQYF